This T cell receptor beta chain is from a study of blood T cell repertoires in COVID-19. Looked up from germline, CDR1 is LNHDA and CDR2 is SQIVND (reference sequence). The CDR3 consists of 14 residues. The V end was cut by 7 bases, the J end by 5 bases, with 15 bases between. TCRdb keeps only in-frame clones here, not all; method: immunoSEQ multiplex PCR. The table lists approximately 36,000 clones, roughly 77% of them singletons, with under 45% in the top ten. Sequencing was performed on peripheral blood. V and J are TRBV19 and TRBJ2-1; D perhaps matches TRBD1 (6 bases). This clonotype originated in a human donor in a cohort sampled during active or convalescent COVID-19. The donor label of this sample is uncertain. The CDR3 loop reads CASKTPQGHNEQFF. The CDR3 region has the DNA TGTGCCAGTAAAACCCCACAGGGCCACAATGAGCAGTTCTTC.